The entry below describes one T cell receptor beta chain. No antigen is known for it. The entry originates in a study of PD-L1 blockade in urothelial cancer. Study-wide context: At 3 weeks after treatment start (second dose) and again at 6 weeks, blood was analyzed. Study conclusions and caveats: When measured at 3 weeks, tumor-associated blood clones expanded more in durable-benefit patients.

PCRs each included synthetic TCR analog templates spiked in. Method: immunoSEQ multiplex PCR; TCRdb's copy keeps in-frame clones and lacks some. The sample comprises 50,000 or so clones, around 75% of which are singletons, and approximately 3.8% rests with the top ten. Time point specified: pretreatment peripheral blood. Each patient gave between 1 and 8 samples of peripheral blood mononuclear cells, which were collected pretreatment and during treatment. Sequences were derived from PBMCs, sampled around atezolizumab (anti-PD-L1) treatment. The sequence derives from a man aged 65 to 85 with urothelial cancer.

The CDR3 DNA is TGTGCCAGCAGCGTAGGACAGATCAATCAGCCCCAGCATTTT. Translated: CASSVGQINQPQHF. This sequence joins TRBV9 and TRBJ1-5; TRBD1 might be the D (5 bases). The CDR3 is 14 amino acids. Trimming stripped 0 bases from V and 3 bases from J, with 7 bases between. Germline V gene sequence: CDR1 SGDLS, CDR2 YYNGEE.